The entry that follows covers one T cell receptor beta chain sequence. Antigen specificity is unknown. One entry per CDR3 protein results from TCRdb running MiXCR on the multiplex PCR reads. The sample has approximately 10,000 distinct CDR3 sequences, 50% to 60% seen once. V lost 3 bases to trimming and J lost 5 bases; unmatched junction nucleotides: 3. Germline V gene lookup returns CDR1 LNHNV and CDR2 YYDKDF (reference sequence). The CDR3 runs to 14 residues. The data stem from a study of breast tumors, draining lymph nodes, adjacent tissues. The study's findings and limits: That most tumor T cells come from lymph nodes remained unproven. Tumors had less TCR diversity than lymph nodes, more than nontumor tissue. Compared with basal-like, luminal-like tumors shared significantly more repertoire with nontumor tissue.

This clonotype originated in a female donor with breast cancer. Some clones in this sample may be carry-over from other donors' samples. Sequences were obtained from breast tumor tissue. The rearrangement uses TRBV15 and TRBJ2-5; TRBD2 matches 10 bases. The DNA for the CDR3 is TGTGCCACCAGCAGCTTAGCGGGGGGCGAGACCCAGTACTTC. Encoded protein: CATSSLAGGETQYF.